The present entry profiles one T cell receptor (beta chain) with its context. The data are from a study of blood T cell repertoires in COVID-19. Study at large: Samples representing acute and convalescent COVID-19 were sourced from the United States, Italy and Spain. Sources were T cells, B-cell-depleted T cells, or PBMCs; the material itself was cDNA or gDNA.

As processed by the authors: By means of reference gene primer amplification, nucleated cell counts were estimated. Generated by immunoSEQ multiplex PCR, the TCRdb table keeps only in-frame clones and is missing some. V and J calls plus clone size are reproduced from that table; the DNA served to infer D and trimming. The sample lists hundreds of thousands of clones, 86% occurring once. From germline, CDR1 is SGHVS and CDR2 FNYEAQ. This CDR3 comprises 15 residues. Deletions cut 5 bases from V and 1 base from J, with 14 bases between. The sequencing sample was made of peripheral blood. The TCR sequence derives from a woman in her forties or fifties with acute or convalescent COVID-19. V and J are TRBV7-6 and TRBJ2-5, with D possibly matching TRBD1 (6 bases). DNA for the CDR3: TGTGCCAGCAGCATCCCAGGGGCCCCCCAAGAGACCCAGTACTTC. Its protein is CASSIPGAPQETQYF.